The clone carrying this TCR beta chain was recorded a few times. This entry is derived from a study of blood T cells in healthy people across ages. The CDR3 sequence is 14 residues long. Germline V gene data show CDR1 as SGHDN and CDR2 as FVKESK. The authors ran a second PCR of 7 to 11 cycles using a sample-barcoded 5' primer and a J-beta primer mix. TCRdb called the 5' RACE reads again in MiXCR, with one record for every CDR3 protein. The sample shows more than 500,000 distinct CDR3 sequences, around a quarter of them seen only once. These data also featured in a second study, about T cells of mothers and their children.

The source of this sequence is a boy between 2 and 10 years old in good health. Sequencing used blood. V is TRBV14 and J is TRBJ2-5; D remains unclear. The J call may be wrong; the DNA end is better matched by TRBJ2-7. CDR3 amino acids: CASSQTPGSYEQYF. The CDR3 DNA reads TGTGCCAGCAGCCAGACCCCGGGTTCCTACGAGCAGTACTTC.